This TCR beta chain was recovered during a study of T-cell memory formation after mild COVID-19. TCRdb fed the 5' RACE reads into MiXCR, producing one record per CDR3 protein. This sample carries tens of thousands of distinct CDR3 sequences, over 6.5% of them seen once, and the ten largest clones take roughly 1.5%. The specimen was PBMCs or a T cell subset sorted from them (not recorded which). The TCR sequence derives from a man aged 18 to 35 who had mild COVID-19 (a few samples of this study predate the infection). Cell type and time point are not known.

CDR3 protein: CASSQGNSYEQYF. The CDR3 DNA follows: TGTGCCAGCAGCCAGGGGAACTCCTACGAGCAGTACTTC. The chain links TRBV12-3 or TRBV12-4 to TRBJ2-7; maybe TRBD1 (6 bases). The CDR3 has 13 amino acids. With 6 bases removed from V and 0 bases from J, the gap between germline ends came to 9 bases.